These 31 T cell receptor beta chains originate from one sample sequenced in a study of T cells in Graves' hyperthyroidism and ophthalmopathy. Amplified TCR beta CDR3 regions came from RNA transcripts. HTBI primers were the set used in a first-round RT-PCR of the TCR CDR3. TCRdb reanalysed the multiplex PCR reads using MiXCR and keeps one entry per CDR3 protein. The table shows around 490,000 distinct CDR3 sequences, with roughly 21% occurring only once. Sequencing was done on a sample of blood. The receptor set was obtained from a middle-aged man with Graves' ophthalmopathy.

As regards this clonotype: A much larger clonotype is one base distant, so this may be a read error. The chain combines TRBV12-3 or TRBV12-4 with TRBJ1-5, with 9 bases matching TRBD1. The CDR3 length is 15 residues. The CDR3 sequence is CAGSLWTGGNQPQHF. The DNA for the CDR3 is TGTGCCGGCAGCCTCTGGACAGGGGGCAATCAGCCCCAGCATTTT.

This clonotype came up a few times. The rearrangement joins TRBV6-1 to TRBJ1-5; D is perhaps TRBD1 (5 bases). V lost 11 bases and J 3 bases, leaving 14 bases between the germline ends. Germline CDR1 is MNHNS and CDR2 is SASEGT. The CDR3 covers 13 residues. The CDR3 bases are TGTGCCGCCAGGCAGGGCCTCAATCAGCCCCAGCATTTT. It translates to CAARQGLNQPQHF.

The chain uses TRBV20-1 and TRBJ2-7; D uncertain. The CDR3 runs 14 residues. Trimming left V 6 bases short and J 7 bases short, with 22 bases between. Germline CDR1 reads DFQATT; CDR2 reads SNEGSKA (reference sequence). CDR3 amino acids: CSALISGRAREQYF. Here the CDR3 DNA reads TGCAGTGCCCTTATTTCAGGAAGGGCGAGAGAGCAGTACTTC.

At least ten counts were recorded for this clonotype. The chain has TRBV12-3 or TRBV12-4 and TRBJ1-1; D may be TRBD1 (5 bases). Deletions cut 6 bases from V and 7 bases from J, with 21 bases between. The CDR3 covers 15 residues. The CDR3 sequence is CASRHSQGTFLEAFF. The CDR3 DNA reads TGTGCCAGCAGGCATTCTCAGGGCACCTTCCTTGAAGCTTTCTTT.

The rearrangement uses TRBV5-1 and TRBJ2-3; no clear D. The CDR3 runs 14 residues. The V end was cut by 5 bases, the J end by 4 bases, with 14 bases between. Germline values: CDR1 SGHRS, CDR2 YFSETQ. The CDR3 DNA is TGCGCCAGCAGAGAGAGATATGGGGCAGATACGCAGTATTTT. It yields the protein CASRERYGADTQYF.

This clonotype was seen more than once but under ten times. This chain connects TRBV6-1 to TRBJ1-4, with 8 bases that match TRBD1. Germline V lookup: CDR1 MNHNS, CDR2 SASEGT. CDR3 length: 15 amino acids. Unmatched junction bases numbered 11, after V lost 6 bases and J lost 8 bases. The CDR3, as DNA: TGTGCCAGCAGACTCACCGGGACAGGTCACGAAAAACTGTTTTTT. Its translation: CASRLTGTGHEKLFF.

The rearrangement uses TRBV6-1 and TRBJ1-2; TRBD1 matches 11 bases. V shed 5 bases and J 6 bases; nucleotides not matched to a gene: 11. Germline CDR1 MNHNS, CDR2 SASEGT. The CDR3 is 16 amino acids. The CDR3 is CASSYFGRTGGHGYTF. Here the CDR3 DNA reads TGTGCCAGCAGTTATTTTGGTAGGACAGGGGGCCATGGCTACACCTTC.

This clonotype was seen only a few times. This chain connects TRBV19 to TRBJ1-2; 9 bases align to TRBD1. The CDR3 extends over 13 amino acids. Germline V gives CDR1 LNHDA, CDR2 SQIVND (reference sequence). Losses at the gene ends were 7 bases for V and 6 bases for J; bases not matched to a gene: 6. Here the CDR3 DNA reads TGTGCCAGTACTCCGGACAGGGGAAATGGCTACACCTTC. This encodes CASTPDRGNGYTF. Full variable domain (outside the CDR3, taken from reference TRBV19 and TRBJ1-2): DGGITQSPKYLFRKEGQNVTLSCEQNLNHDAMYWYRQDPGQGLRLIYYSQIVNDFQKGDIAEGYSVSREKKESFPLTVTSAQKNPTAFYLCASTPDRGNGYTFGSGTRLTVV.

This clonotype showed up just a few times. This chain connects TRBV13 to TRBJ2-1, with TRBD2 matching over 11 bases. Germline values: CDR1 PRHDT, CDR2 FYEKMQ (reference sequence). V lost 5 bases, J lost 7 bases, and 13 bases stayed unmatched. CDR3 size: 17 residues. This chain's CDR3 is CASSGITLAGGGNEQFF. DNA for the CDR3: TGTGCCAGCAGCGGTATTACGCTAGCGGGAGGAGGGAATGAGCAGTTCTTC.

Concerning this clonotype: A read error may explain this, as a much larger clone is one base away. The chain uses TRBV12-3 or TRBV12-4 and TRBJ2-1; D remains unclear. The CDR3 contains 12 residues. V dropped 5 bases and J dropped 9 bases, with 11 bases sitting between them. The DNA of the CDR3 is TGTGCCAGCAGTACCCTTTGGACTGAGCAGTTCTTC. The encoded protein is CASSTLWTEQFF.

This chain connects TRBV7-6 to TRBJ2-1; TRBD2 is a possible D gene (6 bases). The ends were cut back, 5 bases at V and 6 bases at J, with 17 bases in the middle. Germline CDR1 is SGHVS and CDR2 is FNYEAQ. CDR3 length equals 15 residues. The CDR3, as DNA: TGTGCCAGCAGCGCGGGAATTGTCCCCTCCAATGAGCAGTTCTTC. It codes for CASSAGIVPSNEQFF.

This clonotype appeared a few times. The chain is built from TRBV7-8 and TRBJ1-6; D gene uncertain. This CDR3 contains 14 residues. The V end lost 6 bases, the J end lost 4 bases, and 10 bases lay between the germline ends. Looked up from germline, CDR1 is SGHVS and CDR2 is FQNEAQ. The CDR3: CASSSILYNSPLHF. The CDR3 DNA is TGTGCCAGCAGTTCCATTCTATATAATTCACCCCTCCACTTT.

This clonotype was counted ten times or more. CDR3 protein: CASSLRGARPDTQYF. The CDR3 bases are TGTGCCAGCAGCTTAAGGGGGGCGCGCCCAGATACGCAGTATTTT. The chain links TRBV7-2 to TRBJ2-3; TRBD1 or TRBD2 may be the D gene (6 bases each). Germline lookup yields CDR1 SGHTA and CDR2 FQGNSA. This CDR3 region has 15 residues. With 2 bases removed from V and 4 bases from J, the gap between germline ends came to 13 bases.

The chain's CDR3 is CASEGGHNEQFF. The CDR3 DNA follows: TGTGCCAGCGAGGGGGGACACAATGAGCAGTTCTTC. This rearrangement joins TRBV27 to TRBJ2-1; D possibly uses TRBD1 or TRBD2 (6 bases each). Germline V lookup: CDR1 MNHEY, CDR2 SMNVEV (reference sequence). The CDR3 is 12 amino acids. V was cut by 8 bases and J by 5 bases, with 10 bases left in between.

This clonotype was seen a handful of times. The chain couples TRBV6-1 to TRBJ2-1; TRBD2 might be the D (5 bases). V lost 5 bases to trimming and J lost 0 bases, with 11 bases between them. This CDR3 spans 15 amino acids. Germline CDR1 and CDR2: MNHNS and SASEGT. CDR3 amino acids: CASSIGADSYNEQFF. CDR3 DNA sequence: TGTGCCAGCAGTATAGGAGCGGACTCCTACAATGAGCAGTTCTTC.

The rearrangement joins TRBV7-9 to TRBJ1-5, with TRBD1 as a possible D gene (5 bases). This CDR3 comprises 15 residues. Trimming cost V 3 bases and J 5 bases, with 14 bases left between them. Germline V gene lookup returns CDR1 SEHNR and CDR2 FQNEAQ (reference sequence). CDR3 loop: CASSLQGKVDQPQHF. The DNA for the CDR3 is TGTGCCAGCAGCTTGCAGGGAAAGGTGGATCAGCCCCAGCATTTT.

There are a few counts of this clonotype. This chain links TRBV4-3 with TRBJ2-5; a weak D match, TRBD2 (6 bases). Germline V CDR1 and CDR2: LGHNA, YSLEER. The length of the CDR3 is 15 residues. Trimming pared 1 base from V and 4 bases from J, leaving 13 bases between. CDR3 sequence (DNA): TGCGCCAGCAGCCAAGGGAATCCGGGAGCAGAGACCCAGTACTTC. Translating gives CASSQGNPGAETQYF.

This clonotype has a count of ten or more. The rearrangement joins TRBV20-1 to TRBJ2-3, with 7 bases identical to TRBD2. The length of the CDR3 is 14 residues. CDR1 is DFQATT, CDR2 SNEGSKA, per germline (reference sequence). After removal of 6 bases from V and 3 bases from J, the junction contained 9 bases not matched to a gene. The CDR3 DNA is TGCAGTGCCCAAGAGGGAGGGCCGACAGATACGCAGTATTTT. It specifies CSAQEGGPTDTQYF.

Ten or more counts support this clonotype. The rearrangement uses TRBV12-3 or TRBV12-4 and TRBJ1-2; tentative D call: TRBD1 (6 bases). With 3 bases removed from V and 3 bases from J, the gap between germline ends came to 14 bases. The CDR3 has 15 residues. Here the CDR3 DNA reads TGTGCCAGCAGTTTCTCGGTACAGGGATACTATGGCTACACCTTC. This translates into CASSFSVQGYYGYTF.

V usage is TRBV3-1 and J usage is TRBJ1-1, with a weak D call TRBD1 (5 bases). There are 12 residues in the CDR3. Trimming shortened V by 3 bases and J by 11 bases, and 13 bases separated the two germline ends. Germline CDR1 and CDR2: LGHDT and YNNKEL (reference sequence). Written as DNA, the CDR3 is TGTGCCAGCAGCCATGGGGCCGGGGAGGCTTTCTTT. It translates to CASSHGAGEAFF. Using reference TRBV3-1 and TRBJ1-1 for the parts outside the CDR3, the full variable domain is DTAVSQTPKYLVTQMGNDKSIKCEQNLGHDTMYWYKQDSKKFLKIMFSYNNKELIINETVPNRFSPKSPDKAHLNLHINSLELGDSAVYFCASSHGAGEAFFGQGTRLTVV.

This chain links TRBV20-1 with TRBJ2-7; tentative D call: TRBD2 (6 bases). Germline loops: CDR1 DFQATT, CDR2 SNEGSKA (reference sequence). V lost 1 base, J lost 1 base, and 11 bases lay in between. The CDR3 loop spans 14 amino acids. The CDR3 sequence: CSARVVTSSYEQYF. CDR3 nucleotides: TGCAGTGCTAGAGTCGTGACTAGTTCCTACGAGCAGTACTTC.

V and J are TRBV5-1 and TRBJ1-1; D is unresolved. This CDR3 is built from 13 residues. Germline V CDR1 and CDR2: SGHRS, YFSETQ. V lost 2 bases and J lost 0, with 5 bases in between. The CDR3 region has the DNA TGCGCCAGCAGCTTTAAAATGAACACTGAAGCTTTCTTT. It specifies CASSFKMNTEAFF.

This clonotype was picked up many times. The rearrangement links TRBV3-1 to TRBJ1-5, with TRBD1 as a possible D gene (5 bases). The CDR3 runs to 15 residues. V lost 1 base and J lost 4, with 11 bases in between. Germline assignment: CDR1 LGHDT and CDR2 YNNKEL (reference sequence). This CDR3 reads CASSQGSGANQPQHF. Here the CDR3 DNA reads TGTGCCAGCAGCCAAGGGTCCGGGGCTAATCAGCCCCAGCATTTT. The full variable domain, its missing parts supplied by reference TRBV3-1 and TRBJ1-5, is DTAVSQTPKYLVTQMGNDKSIKCEQNLGHDTMYWYKQDSKKFLKIMFSYNNKELIINETVPNRFSPKSPDKAHLNLHINSLELGDSAVYFCASSQGSGANQPQHFGDGTRLSIL.

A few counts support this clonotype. Here the CDR3 reads CASSLHTSGGQTGELFF. Here the CDR3 DNA reads TGTGCCAGCAGTCTACACACCTCGGGGGGGCAAACCGGGGAGCTGTTTTTT. The chain combines TRBV12-3 or TRBV12-4 with TRBJ2-2; 8 bases align to TRBD2. The CDR3 is made up of 17 amino acids. V gave up 5 bases and J gave up 5 bases; unmatched junction bases: 13.

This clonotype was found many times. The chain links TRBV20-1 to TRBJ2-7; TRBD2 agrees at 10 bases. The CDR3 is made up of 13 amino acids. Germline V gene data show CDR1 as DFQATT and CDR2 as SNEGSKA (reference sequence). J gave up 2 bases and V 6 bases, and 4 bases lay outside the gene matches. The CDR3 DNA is TGCAGTGCCCCTAGCGGGAGAGCCTACGAGCAGTACTTC. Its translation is CSAPSGRAYEQYF.

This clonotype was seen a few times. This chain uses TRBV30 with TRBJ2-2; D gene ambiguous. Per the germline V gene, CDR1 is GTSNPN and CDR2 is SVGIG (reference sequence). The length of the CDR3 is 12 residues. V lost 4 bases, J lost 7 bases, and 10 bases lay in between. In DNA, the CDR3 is TGTGCCTGGAATGGTCAGCACGGGGAGCTGTTTTTT. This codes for CAWNGQHGELFF.

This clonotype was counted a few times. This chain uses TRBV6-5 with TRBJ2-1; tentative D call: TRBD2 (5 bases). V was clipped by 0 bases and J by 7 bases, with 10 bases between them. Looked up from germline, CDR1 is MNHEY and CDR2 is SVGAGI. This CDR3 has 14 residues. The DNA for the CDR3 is TGTGCCAGCAGTTACTCGCGGGCGATAAATGAGCAGTTCTTC. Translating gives CASSYSRAINEQFF.

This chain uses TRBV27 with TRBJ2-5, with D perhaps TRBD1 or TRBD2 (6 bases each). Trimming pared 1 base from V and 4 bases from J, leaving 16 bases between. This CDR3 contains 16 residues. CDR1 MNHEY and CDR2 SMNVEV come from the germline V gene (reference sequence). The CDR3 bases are TGTGCCAGCAGTTTATATGGAGTTAAGGGGGGAGAGACCCAGTACTTC. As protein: CASSLYGVKGGETQYF.

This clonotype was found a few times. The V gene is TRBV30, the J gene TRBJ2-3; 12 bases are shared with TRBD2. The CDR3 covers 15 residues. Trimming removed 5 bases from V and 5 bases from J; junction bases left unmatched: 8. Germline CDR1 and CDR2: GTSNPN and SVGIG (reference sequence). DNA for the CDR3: TGTGCCTGGGTTGCTAGCGGGGGGGCTCGAGATACGCAGTATTTT. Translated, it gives CAWVASGGARDTQYF.

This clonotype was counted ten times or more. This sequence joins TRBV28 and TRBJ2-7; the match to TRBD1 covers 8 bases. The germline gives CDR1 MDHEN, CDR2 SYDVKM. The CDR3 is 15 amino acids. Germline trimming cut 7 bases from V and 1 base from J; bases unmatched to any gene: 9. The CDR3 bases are TGTGCCAGCACCGGACAGGGTGAAGGGTCCTACGAGCAGTACTTC. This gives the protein CASTGQGEGSYEQYF.

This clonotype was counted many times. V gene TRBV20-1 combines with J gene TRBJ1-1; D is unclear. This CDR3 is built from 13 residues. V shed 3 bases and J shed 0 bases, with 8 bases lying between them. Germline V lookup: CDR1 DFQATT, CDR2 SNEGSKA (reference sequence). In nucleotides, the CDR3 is TGCAGTGCTAGGTCGCTAATGAACACTGAAGCTTTCTTT. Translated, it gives CSARSLMNTEAFF.